This record concerns one T cell receptor beta chain sequence. Its antigen remains unknown. PBMCs stemmed from approximately 9.1 ml fresh peripheral blood. Amplified TCR beta CDR3 regions came from RNA transcripts. The TCR CDR3 first-round RT-PCR relied on the HTBI primer set. MiXCR, applied by TCRdb to the multiplex PCR reads, yields one record per CDR3 protein. The table includes about 300,000 distinct CDR3 sequences, around 20% detected once. These data belong to a study of T cells in Graves' hyperthyroidism and ophthalmopathy. The CDR3 is made up of 16 amino acids. Germline-derived CDR1 and CDR2 are SNHLY and FYNNEI. With 8 bases clipped from V and 0 bases from J, the junction kept 9 bases outside the gene matches. General observations from the study: Blood also contained most expanded thyroid clonotypes above 0.001.

The sequencing input was blood. The receptor comes from a man aged 50-59 years with Graves' ophthalmopathy. J is TRBJ2-3 and V is TRBV2; 9 bases line up with TRBD2. The CDR3 sequence is CASGEGLATSTDTQYF. CDR3 bases: TGTGCCAGCGGCGAAGGACTAGCGACGAGCACAGATACGCAGTATTTT.